This T cell receptor (beta chain) was found in a study of blood T cell repertoires in COVID-19. Measured with immunoSEQ multiplex PCR; TCRdb has only the in-frame clones, and not every one. The sample holds about 220,000 clones, 83% seen once. Trimming removed 3 bases at V and 5 bases at J, with 13 bases between. The CDR3 is 14 amino acids. The V gene's germline CDR1 is LGHNA and CDR2 YNFKEQ. This clone was counted between two and nine times. What was sequenced was PBMCs or T cells enriched from blood (not recorded which). The source is a woman between 50 and 59 years old who had been exposed to COVID-19. The V gene is TRBV4-2, the J gene TRBJ1-2, with D tentatively TRBD1 (5 bases). The DNA of the CDR3 is TGTGCCAGCAGCCAGGAAAAGACAGTGTATGGCTACACCTTC. Translated, it gives CASSQEKTVYGYTF.